This T cell receptor (beta chain) was identified during a study of T cells after yellow fever vaccination. Study results and limitations: Re-detected after boosting: most primary clones, 96% of CD4 and about 89% of CD8.

5'RACE template switching added a universal primer site and UMIs to TCR cDNA. A single record per CDR3 protein comes from TCRdb applying MiXCR to the 5' RACE reads. Of fewer than 350,000 distinct CDR3 sequences detected, 8.7% appear once; the ten largest clones hold more than 15%. About this clonotype: Its antigen is not known.

J gave up 0 bases and V 6 bases, and 6 bases lay outside the gene matches. CDR1 is DFQATT, CDR2 SNEGSKA, per germline (reference sequence). The CDR3 runs 15 residues. The sequence was obtained from a young man who received the YFV17D yellow fever vaccine. Sequencing used PBMCs, obtained on the day of the first yellow fever vaccination. The V and J genes are TRBV20-1 and TRBJ2-2, with 8 bases matching TRBD2. CDR3 sequence: CSARAGASNTGELFF. The CDR3 DNA is TGCAGTGCCCGAGCGGGGGCCTCGAACACCGGGGAGCTGTTTTTT.